This T cell receptor (beta chain) derives from a study of T-cell reconstitution after alpha-beta-depleted transplantation in children. Preparing the TCRbeta library involved the use of unique molecular identifiers. TCRdb recomputed calls from the PCR reads with MiXCR, one row per CDR3 protein. The data hold about 340,000 distinct CDR3 sequences, with 10% observed a single time. The CDR3 contains 13 residues. The germline V gene encodes CDR1 DFQATT and CDR2 SNEGSKA (reference sequence). V lost 4 bases and J 4 bases, leaving 11 bases between the germline ends. The chain has TRBV20-1 and TRBJ1-3; D may be TRBD1 (6 bases). The starting material was PBMCs from the stem cell graft donor, obtained from the stem cell graft. The TCR sequence derives from a human donor who donated a stem cell graft to a child with acute lymphoblastic leukemia. As DNA, the CDR3 is TGCAGTGCTACGGGGGCAAAGGGAAACACCATATATTTT. It yields the protein CSATGAKGNTIYF.